The present TCR beta chain was sequenced within a study of Ad26.COV2.S vaccination and SARS-CoV-2 variants. The study's findings and limits: Vaccine recipients and placebo recipients showed similar non-spike TCR breadth. There was a possibility that the TCR breadth and depth analyses underestimated total T cell responses.

The CDR3 runs 13 residues. Germline CDR1 MDHEN, CDR2 SYDVKM. Trimming cost V 4 bases and J 5 bases, with 9 bases left between them. Many counts were recorded for this clone. The antigen is undetermined. Sequencing was performed with immunoSEQ multiplex PCR; in TCRdb, only in-frame clones are kept and a portion is missing. This table holds roughly 150,000 clones, 86% found once. This specimen consisted of peripheral blood, obtained after recovery from COVID-19. This TCR derives from a human donor who had recovered from COVID-19. This rearrangement joins TRBV28 to TRBJ1-5; D gene unclear. CDR3 DNA: TGTGCCAGCAGTTCCCAGTTGGATCAGCCCCAGCATTTT. It is translated as CASSSQLDQPQHF.